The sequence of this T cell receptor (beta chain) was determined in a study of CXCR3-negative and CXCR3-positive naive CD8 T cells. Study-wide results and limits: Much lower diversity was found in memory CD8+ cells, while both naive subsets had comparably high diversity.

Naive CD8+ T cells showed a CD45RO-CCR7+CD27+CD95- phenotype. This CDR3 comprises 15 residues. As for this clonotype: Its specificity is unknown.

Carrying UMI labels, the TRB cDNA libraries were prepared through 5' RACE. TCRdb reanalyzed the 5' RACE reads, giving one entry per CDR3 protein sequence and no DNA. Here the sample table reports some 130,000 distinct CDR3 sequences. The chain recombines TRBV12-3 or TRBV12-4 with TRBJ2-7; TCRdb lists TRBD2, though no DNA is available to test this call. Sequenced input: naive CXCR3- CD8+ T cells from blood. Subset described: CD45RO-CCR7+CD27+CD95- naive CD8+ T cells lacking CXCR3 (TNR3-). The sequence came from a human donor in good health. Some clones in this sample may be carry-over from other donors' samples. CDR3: CASSQRGAGVYEQYF.